The rows below give T cell receptor beta chains drawn from one sample of a study of blood T cell repertoires in COVID-19. The method was immunoSEQ multiplex PCR; TCRdb's version includes in-frame clones alone and lacks a portion of them. There are roughly 240,000 clones in the sample; almost 85% occur only once, and roughly 5.3% lies in the top ten. The sample was peripheral blood. The receptors shown here come from a man aged 50 or older with COVID-19, enrolled during active disease. Both conserved end residues are part of each CDR3. A D gene is named only where the DNA matches it firmly. The listing skips clone size in some rows; elsewhere it reads once, few, many or a size class.

j_call: TRBJ2-3; cdr3_length: 14; v_call: TRBV27; d_call: -; clone_size: -; cdr3_aa: CASSYGLLRDTQYF; cdr3_nt: TGTGCCAGCAGCTACGGACTACTTCGAGATACGCAGTATTTT
j_call: TRBJ2-5; cdr3_length: 17; v_call: TRBV4-2; d_call: TRBD2; clone_size: -; cdr3_aa: CASSQTDSGGAVETQYF; cdr3_nt: TGTGCCAGCAGCCAAACCGATAGCGGGGGGGCGGTGGAGACCCAGTACTTC
j_call: TRBJ2-2; cdr3_length: 17; v_call: TRBV14; d_call: TRBD2; clone_size: -; cdr3_aa: CASSHLWRETNTGELFF; cdr3_nt: TGTGCCAGCAGCCATCTCTGGCGGGAGACGAACACCGGGGAGCTGTTTTTT
j_call: TRBJ2-7; cdr3_length: 16; v_call: TRBV7-2; d_call: TRBD1; clone_size: -; cdr3_aa: CASSFLGTGVTYEQYF; cdr3_nt: TGTGCCAGCAGCTTTCTAGGGACAGGGGTAACCTACGAGCAGTACTTC
j_call: TRBJ1-2; cdr3_length: 15; v_call: TRBV5-1; d_call: -; clone_size: -; cdr3_aa: CASSLGTESNYGYTF; cdr3_nt: TGCGCCAGCAGCTTGGGGACAGAAAGTAACTATGGCTACACCTTC
j_call: TRBJ2-5; cdr3_length: 13; v_call: TRBV12-3/TRBV12-4; d_call: -; clone_size: -; cdr3_aa: CASSRIRGETQYF; cdr3_nt: TGTGCCAGCAGTAGGATAAGAGGCGAGACCCAGTACTTC
j_call: TRBJ2-3; cdr3_length: 19; v_call: TRBV4-1; d_call: TRBD1; clone_size: -; cdr3_aa: CASSQDPFDGTGGTDTQYF; cdr3_nt: TGCGCCAGCAGCCAAGACCCTTTTGACGGGACAGGGGGCACAGATACGCAGTATTTT
j_call: TRBJ1-1; cdr3_length: 15; v_call: TRBV29-1; d_call: -; clone_size: -; cdr3_aa: CSVVGPGIRNTEAFF; cdr3_nt: TGCAGCGTTGTGGGGCCAGGGATAAGAAACACTGAAGCTTTCTTT
j_call: TRBJ2-2; cdr3_length: 15; v_call: TRBV7-8; d_call: -; clone_size: once; cdr3_aa: CASSLRGVHTGELFF; cdr3_nt: TGTGCCAGCAGCTTAAGAGGTGTCCACACCGGGGAGCTGTTTTTT
j_call: TRBJ1-2; cdr3_length: 12; v_call: TRBV30; d_call: TRBD1; clone_size: -; cdr3_aa: CASPDRVYGYTF; cdr3_nt: TGTGCCTCTCCGGACAGGGTCTATGGCTACACCTTC
j_call: TRBJ2-5; cdr3_length: 15; v_call: TRBV3-1/TRBV3-2; d_call: TRBD2; clone_size: once; cdr3_aa: CASSQGIGGEETQYF; cdr3_nt: TGTGCCAGCAGCCAGGGTATTGGGGGGGAAGAGACCCAGTACTTC
j_call: TRBJ2-3; cdr3_length: 16; v_call: TRBV5-5; d_call: -; clone_size: -; cdr3_aa: CASSLAAGEHTDTQYF; cdr3_nt: TGTGCCAGCAGCTTGGCGGCAGGGGAGCACACAGATACGCAGTATTTT
j_call: TRBJ2-3; cdr3_length: 16; v_call: TRBV6-2/TRBV6-3; d_call: TRBD1; clone_size: -; cdr3_aa: CASSYARDRGEDTQYF; cdr3_nt: TGTGCCAGCAGTTACGCCCGGGACAGGGGTGAGGATACGCAGTATTTT
j_call: TRBJ1-4; cdr3_length: 14; v_call: TRBV11-2; d_call: -; clone_size: -; cdr3_aa: CASSLGTANEKLFF; cdr3_nt: TGTGCCAGCAGCTTAGGGACAGCAAATGAAAAACTGTTTTTT
j_call: TRBJ2-5; cdr3_length: 12; v_call: TRBV10-3; d_call: TRBD1; clone_size: -; cdr3_aa: CAIAGTEETQYF; cdr3_nt: TGTGCCATCGCTGGGACAGAAGAGACCCAGTACTTC
j_call: TRBJ1-3; cdr3_length: 15; v_call: TRBV30; d_call: TRBD1; clone_size: -; cdr3_aa: CAWSEGQGYGNTIYF; cdr3_nt: TGTGCCTGGAGTGAGGGACAGGGCTATGGAAACACCATATATTTT
j_call: TRBJ2-3; cdr3_length: 16; v_call: TRBV24-1; d_call: TRBD1; clone_size: once; cdr3_aa: CATSEPTGAAIDTQYF; cdr3_nt: TGTGCCACCAGTGAGCCTACAGGGGCCGCAATCGATACGCAGTATTTT
j_call: TRBJ2-1; cdr3_length: 15; v_call: TRBV2; d_call: TRBD1; clone_size: once; cdr3_aa: CASSPQGDSYNEQFF; cdr3_nt: TGTGCCAGCAGCCCCCAGGGGGACTCCTACAATGAGCAGTTCTTC
j_call: TRBJ2-1; cdr3_length: 15; v_call: TRBV7-2; d_call: TRBD1; clone_size: -; cdr3_aa: CASSNDRGGYNEQFF; cdr3_nt: TGTGCCAGCAGCAACGACAGGGGGGGCTACAATGAGCAGTTCTTC
j_call: TRBJ1-2; cdr3_length: 11; v_call: TRBV28; d_call: -; clone_size: -; cdr3_aa: CASGRNYGYTF; cdr3_nt: TGTGCCAGCGGCAGGAACTATGGCTACACCTTC
j_call: TRBJ2-7; cdr3_length: 14; v_call: TRBV4-1; d_call: -; clone_size: -; cdr3_aa: CASSPGDIPYEQYF; cdr3_nt: TGCGCCAGCAGCCCCGGGGACATTCCCTACGAGCAGTACTTC
j_call: TRBJ1-4; cdr3_length: 18; v_call: TRBV10-3; d_call: TRBD1; clone_size: -; cdr3_aa: CAISESGTGLATNEKLFF; cdr3_nt: TGTGCCATCAGTGAGTCGGGGACAGGCCTCGCAACTAATGAAAAACTGTTTTTT
j_call: TRBJ2-5; cdr3_length: 14; v_call: TRBV4-2; d_call: TRBD2; clone_size: -; cdr3_aa: CASSQVGGRETQYF; cdr3_nt: TGTGCCAGCAGCCAAGTGGGGGGGAGGGAGACCCAGTACTTC
j_call: TRBJ2-2; cdr3_length: 18; v_call: TRBV3-1/TRBV3-2; d_call: -; clone_size: -; cdr3_aa: CASSQDQGMIRNTGELFF; cdr3_nt: TGTGCCAGCAGCCAAGATCAGGGAATGATTCGGAACACCGGGGAGCTGTTTTTT
j_call: TRBJ1-1; cdr3_length: 13; v_call: TRBV7-3; d_call: -; clone_size: -; cdr3_aa: CASSQTGSVHAFF; cdr3_nt: TGTGCCAGCAGCCAGACAGGTTCGGTGCATGCTTTCTTT
j_call: TRBJ2-5; cdr3_length: 14; v_call: TRBV5-1; d_call: TRBD1; clone_size: -; cdr3_aa: CASSLAGTGETQYF; cdr3_nt: TGCGCCAGCAGCTTGGCGGGGACAGGGGAGACCCAGTACTTC
j_call: TRBJ2-7; cdr3_length: 16; v_call: TRBV4-1; d_call: TRBD2; clone_size: -; cdr3_aa: CASSRGGAGTPYEQYF; cdr3_nt: TGCGCCAGCAGCCGCGGGGGGGCAGGGACACCCTACGAGCAGTACTTC
j_call: TRBJ1-3; cdr3_length: 16; v_call: TRBV5-1; d_call: TRBD1; clone_size: -; cdr3_aa: CASSFGTGAAGNTIYF; cdr3_nt: TGCGCCAGCAGCTTCGGGACAGGGGCTGCGGGAAACACCATATATTTT
j_call: TRBJ2-7; cdr3_length: 15; v_call: TRBV3-1/TRBV3-2; d_call: -; clone_size: -; cdr3_aa: CASSQGPGGIYEQYF; cdr3_nt: TGTGCCAGCAGCCAAGGTCCAGGAGGGATTTACGAGCAGTACTTC